Each of the 28 T cell receptor beta chains below was sequenced from the same sample in a study of T cells in women clearing cervical HPV infection. The protocol was immunoSEQ multiplex PCR, while the TCRdb copy is restricted to in-frame clones and leaves out a portion. The sample's table shows 29,000 or so clones. Input material: blood buffy coat. These receptor sequences come from a woman between 18 and 70 years old with a cervical HPV16 infection that either progressed to CIN3+ or cleared (not recorded which).

Concerning this clone itself: The DNA ends 3 residues before the CDR3 does, and the rest of the CDR3 is filled in from the germline J gene. The rearrangement joins TRBV7-9 to TRBJ1-2, with TRBD1 matching 9 bases. From germline, CDR1 is SEHNR and CDR2 FQNEAQ (reference sequence). The CDR3 length is 13 residues. With 5 bases clipped from V and 7 bases from J, the junction kept 5 bases outside the gene matches. CDR3 bases read: TGTGCCAGCAGCACAACAGGGGGCGGTGGC. It specifies CASSTTGGGG. The whole CDR3 reads CASSTTGGGGYTF.

Comment on this clone: The read halts 3 residues ahead of the CDR3 end, with the missing end drawn from the germline J gene. The chain links TRBV11-2 to TRBJ1-2, with 7 bases identical to TRBD1. The CDR3 sequence is 14 residues long. CDR1 is SGHAT and CDR2 is FQNNGV in the germline V gene. J gave up 5 bases and V 5 bases, and 8 bases lay outside the gene matches. The CDR3 loop is CASSPRQGRYGYTF. The CDR3 DNA, read in part, is TGTGCCAGCAGCCCGCGACAGGGCCGGTATGGC.

For this clone: Read coverage stops 3 residues before the CDR3 terminus; the germline J gene supplies the remainder. The chain uses TRBV30 and TRBJ1-5; perhaps TRBD1 as D (6 bases). V gave up 2 bases and J gave up 8 bases, with 13 bases separating them. The CDR3 runs 13 residues. The germline CDR1 and CDR2 sequences are GTSNPN and SVGIG (reference sequence). CDR3 sequence: CAWSMGAREPQHF. Incomplete CDR3 DNA: TGTGCCTGGAGTATGGGGGCTCGAGAGCCC.

A word on this clone: From the germline J gene comes the end of the CDR3, since the read stops 3 residues before it. V usage is TRBV5-5 and J usage is TRBJ1-2; D is uncertain. CDR1 is SGHKS and CDR2 is YYEKEE in the germline V gene (reference sequence). V was trimmed by 0 bases and J by 5 bases, leaving 14 bases between them. The CDR3 totals 15 residues. CDR3 DNA (partial): TGTGCCAGCAGCTTGGTGGTCAGGAGTCGTTATGGC. This gives the protein CASSLVVRSRYG. In full, the CDR3 is CASSLVVRSRYGYTF.

Comments on this clone: The read halts 3 residues ahead of the CDR3 end, with the missing end drawn from the germline J gene. This chain links TRBV19 with TRBJ1-2; D gene uncertain. The CDR3 runs to 17 residues. Germline V CDR1 and CDR2: LNHDA, SQIVND (reference sequence). Partial CDR3 DNA: TGTGCCAGTAGTATAGTAGTTAAGGACTTCAGCTCCTACGAC. Protein: CASSIVVKDFSSYD. The entire CDR3 reads CASSIVVKDFSSYDYTF.

CDR3: CASSRQGHEQYF. The covered CDR3 bases are TGTGCCAGCAGCCGACAGGGTCACGAG. The chain couples TRBV11-2 to TRBJ2-7; 7 nucleotides align to TRBD1. The sequenced fragment ends 3 residues before the CDR3 boundary, so the rest is inferred from the germline J gene. Germline loops: CDR1 SGHAT, CDR2 FQNNGV. J lost 5 bases, V lost 5 bases, and 3 bases had no gene match. The CDR3 contains 12 residues.

A word on this clone: The observed sequence ends 3 residues before the CDR3 terminus, with the missing tail filled in from the germline J gene. The rearrangement uses TRBV12-3 or TRBV12-4 and TRBJ2-5, with 10 bases fitting TRBD2. Unmatched junction bases numbered 9, after V lost 5 bases and J lost 0 bases. The CDR3 spans 17 residues. Partial CDR3 DNA: TGTGCCAGCAGTCTCGGGGGAGCGGGAGGGTACCAAGAGACC. It specifies CASSLGGAGGYQET. In full, the CDR3 reads CASSLGGAGGYQETQYF.

Notes on this clone: The read terminates 3 residues ahead of where the CDR3 ends, so the germline J gene completes it. V usage is TRBV20-1 and J usage is TRBJ2-1; 9 bases are a match to TRBD2. V shed 3 bases and J 4 bases; nucleotides not matched to a gene: 10. This CDR3 contains 16 residues. Germline V gives CDR1 DFQATT, CDR2 SNEGSKA (reference sequence). The CDR3 is CSARNGASGDYNEQFF. The CDR3 DNA, read in part, is TGCAGTGCTAGGAATGGGGCTAGCGGGGATTACAATGAG.

For this clone: The missing CDR3 end, 3 residues past where the read stops, is filled in from the germline J gene. This rearrangement joins TRBV11-3 to TRBJ2-1, with D maybe TRBD2 (5 bases). Looked up from germline, CDR1 is SGHNT and CDR2 is YENEEA. The CDR3 spans 15 residues. V lost 3 bases, J lost 2 bases, and 11 bases lay in between. The CDR3 protein is CASSFSGGPYNEQFF. The DNA read from the CDR3 is TGTGCCAGCAGCTTCTCAGGAGGCCCCTACAATGAG.

The sequenced part of the CDR3 DNA is TGTGCCACCGGACAGGCTGCAACTAATGAAAAA. It encodes CATGQAATNEK. The entire CDR3 sequence reads CATGQAATNEKLFF. The V call is TRBV7-9, the J call TRBJ1-4; TRBD1 aligns across 7 bases. The read halts 3 residues ahead of the CDR3 end, with the missing end drawn from the germline J gene. Looked up from germline, CDR1 is SEHNR and CDR2 is FQNEAQ (reference sequence). The J segment lost 0 bases and the V segment lost 10 bases, leaving 5 bases of the junction unmatched. The CDR3 totals 14 residues.

As regards this clone: The read ends 3 residues shy of where the CDR3 ends; the end is completed using the germline J gene. V is TRBV2 and J is TRBJ1-4; 10 bases fit TRBD1. Germline V lookup: CDR1 SNHLY, CDR2 FYNNEI. This CDR3 is built from 15 residues. The junction had 4 bases not matched to a gene; V was cut back by 7 bases and J by 2 bases. CDR3 DNA (partial): TGTGCCAGCACGGGACAGGGGACCACTAATGAAAAA. Its protein product is CASTGQGTTNEK. The CDR3 reads in full as CASTGQGTTNEKLFF.

The CDR3 reads CASSPEILTSGDFNSYEQYF. The CDR3 bases that were read are TGTGCCAGCAGCCCCGAAATACTAACTAGCGGGGACTTCAACTCCTACGAG. V usage is TRBV4-2 and J usage is TRBJ2-7, with 10 bases fitting TRBD2. Read sequence stops 3 residues before the CDR3 end, and the germline J gene provides the missing end. CDR3 size: 20 residues. CDR1 and CDR2 (germline): LGHNA, YNFKEQ. The V and J ends lost 4 bases and 0 bases, in that order; junction bases with no gene match: 18.

With respect to this clone: Read coverage stops 3 residues before the CDR3 terminus; the germline J gene supplies the remainder. The rearrangement joins TRBV6-1 to TRBJ2-7; TRBD2 is a possible D gene (5 bases). The length of the CDR3 is 16 residues. The V and J ends lost 1 base and 2 bases respectively, with 15 bases between them. The germline V gene encodes CDR1 MNHNS and CDR2 SASEGT. The covered CDR3 bases are TGTGCCAGCAGTGAAGAAACGGGGAACGGGGCCTACGAG. This gives the protein CASSEETGNGAYE. Given in full, the CDR3 is CASSEETGNGAYEQYF.

For this clone: The read gets to within 3 residues of the CDR3 end, and the germline J gene fills in the rest. The V call is TRBV5-1, the J call TRBJ1-5; 10 bases are a match to TRBD1. Germline CDR1 SGHRS, CDR2 YFSETQ. The CDR3 is 13 amino acids. CDR3 bases read: TGCGCCAGCAGCCACGGGACAGGGGAACCC. This sequence encodes CASSHGTGEP. The CDR3 reads in full as CASSHGTGEPQHF.

Comments on this clone: The CDR3 goes on 3 residues after the read ends, and that part is filled in from the germline J gene. The chain couples TRBV5-1 to TRBJ2-1, with 8 bases fitting TRBD2. This CDR3 has 15 residues. Unmatched junction bases numbered 5, after V lost 2 bases and J lost 4 bases. Germline-derived CDR1 and CDR2 are SGHRS and YFSETQ. The sequenced part of the CDR3 DNA is TGCGCCAGCAGCTTTCATAGCGGGGTTTACAATGAG. Translated: CASSFHSGVYNE. The whole CDR3 is CASSFHSGVYNEQFF.

A remark on this clone: The read terminates 3 residues before the CDR3 end, so the remaining end is supplied by the germline J gene. This sequence joins TRBV25-1 and TRBJ2-7; a weak D match, TRBD2 (6 bases). The CDR3 length is 14 residues. V lost 6 bases to trimming and J lost 2 bases, with 14 bases between them. The germline gives CDR1 MGHDK, CDR2 SYGVNS. CDR3: CASSPRGIAYEQYF. The CDR3 bases that were read are TGTGCCAGCAGCCCGCGGGGTATCGCCTACGAG.

By frequency, this clone is medium-sized. Read coverage stops 3 residues before the CDR3 terminus; the germline J gene supplies the remainder. This chain connects TRBV29-1 to TRBJ2-4; 7 bases map to TRBD1. Germline assignment: CDR1 SQVTM and CDR2 ANQGSEA. The length of the CDR3 is 13 residues. Losses at the gene ends were 7 bases for V and 1 base for J; bases not matched to a gene: 4. The sequenced part of the CDR3 DNA is TGCAGCGCCCAACAGGGGGCCAAAAACATT. Translated: CSAQQGAKNI. The whole CDR3 sequence is CSAQQGAKNIQYF.

This chain's CDR3 is CASSPQGPQETQYF. The sequenced part of the CDR3 DNA is TGCGCCAGCAGCCCACAGGGACCCCAAGAGACC. The rearrangement uses TRBV5-1 and TRBJ2-5; TRBD1 might be the D (6 bases). Coverage ceases 3 residues before the CDR3 finishes, and the germline J gene fills in the end. Trimming shortened V by 4 bases and J by 1 base, and 11 bases separated the two germline ends. CDR1 and CDR2 (germline): SGHRS, YFSETQ. The CDR3 spans 14 residues.

In regard to this clone: The CDR3 extends 3 residues past the end of the read, so its final part is completed from the germline J gene. The rearrangement links TRBV7-2 to TRBJ1-4, with TRBD1 identical over 7 bases. CDR1 is SGHTA, CDR2 FQGNSA, per germline. The V segment lost 3 bases and the J segment 0 bases; nucleotides outside the gene matches: 1. This CDR3 has 15 residues. CDR3 loop: CASSLDRSTNEKLFF. CDR3 DNA (partial): TGTGCCAGCAGCTTGGACAGGTCAACTAATGAAAAA.

Note on this clone: The DNA ends 3 residues before the CDR3 does, and the rest of the CDR3 is filled in from the germline J gene. The chain employs TRBV5-1 and TRBJ2-6; TRBD1 aligns across 7 bases. Germline CDR1 and CDR2: SGHRS and YFSETQ. V dropped 1 base and J dropped 0; count of bases not matched to a gene: 13. The CDR3 length is 20 residues. Here the CDR3 reads CASSLKGVDRTSSGANVLTF. The sequenced CDR3 bases are TGCGCCAGCAGCTTGAAGGGGGTGGACAGGACTTCCTCTGGGGCCAACGTC.

The covered CDR3 bases are TGCAGTGCTAGTACGGGACAGTCAGAGACC. Translation: CSASTGQSET. The entire CDR3 protein reads CSASTGQSETQYF. The chain has TRBV20-1 and TRBJ2-5, with 7 bases identical to TRBD1. The read stops 3 residues short of the end of the CDR3; the missing end is completed from the germline J gene. Germline CDR1 is DFQATT and CDR2 is SNEGSKA (reference sequence). This CDR3 is 13 amino acids long. V trimming: 3 bases; J trimming: 4 bases; junction bases outside the gene matches: 5.

As for this clone: The read finishes 3 residues shy of the CDR3 end, and the germline J gene is used to complete it. This sequence joins TRBV7-6 and TRBJ2-5, with 7 bases lining up with TRBD1. The CDR3 contains 15 residues. V shed 1 base and J 3 bases; nucleotides not matched to a gene: 5. Germline CDR1 reads SGHVS; CDR2 reads FNYEAQ. The CDR3 reads CASSLVGQSKETQYF. CDR3 bases read: TGTGCCAGCAGCTTAGTGGGACAGTCTAAAGAGACC.

The CDR3 bases that were read are TGTGCCAGCAGCCTCCCGCTAGCGGGAGGTGAG. The encoded protein is CASSLPLAGGE. In full, the CDR3 is CASSLPLAGGEQFF. The chain recombines TRBV11-2 with TRBJ2-1; TRBD2 aligns across 11 bases. The read stops 3 residues short of the end of the CDR3; the missing end is completed from the germline J gene. Germline CDR1 reads SGHAT; CDR2 reads FQNNGV. V was pared by 5 bases and J by 9 bases, with 6 bases of the junction left unmatched. The CDR3 consists of 14 residues.

On this clone itself: The read ends 3 residues before the CDR3 terminus; that terminus is restored from the germline J gene. The chain recombines TRBV27 with TRBJ1-2; D perhaps matches TRBD1 (6 bases). The CDR3 loop spans 13 amino acids. V shed 6 bases and J shed 2 bases, with 10 bases lying between them. CDR1 is MNHEY, CDR2 SMNVEV, per germline (reference sequence). The sequenced part of the CDR3 DNA is TGTGCCAGCAGCCAAACAGGGAACTATGGC. Amino acid sequence: CASSQTGNYG. The full-length CDR3 reads as CASSQTGNYGYTF.

Worth noting for this clone: Coverage ceases 3 residues before the CDR3 finishes, and the germline J gene fills in the end. This sequence joins TRBV5-6 and TRBJ2-3, with a possible D match to TRBD2 (5 bases). Germline CDR1 SGHDT, CDR2 YYEEEE. This CDR3 region has 14 residues. Trimming shortened V by 4 bases and J by 0 bases, and 9 bases separated the two germline ends. The CDR3 loop reads CASSPTGSTDTQYF. The covered CDR3 bases are TGTGCCAGCAGCCCGACGGGGAGCACAGATACG.

About this clone itself: The sequence runs out 3 residues before the end of the CDR3; the remainder is reconstructed from the germline J gene. The V gene is TRBV20-1, the J gene TRBJ1-3; TRBD1 aligns across 10 bases. The V gene's germline CDR1 is DFQATT and CDR2 SNEGSKA (reference sequence). CDR3 length equals 14 residues. V shed 5 bases, J shed 1 base, and the junction held 2 bases outside the gene matches. CDR3 sequence reads: CSAPDRGSGNTIYF. The DNA read from the CDR3 is TGCAGTGCTCCGGACAGGGGGTCTGGAAACACC.

In regard to this clone: The observed sequence ends 3 residues before the CDR3 terminus, with the missing tail filled in from the germline J gene. J is TRBJ2-2 and V is TRBV30; D unclear. The germline gives CDR1 GTSNPN, CDR2 SVGIG (reference sequence). CDR3 length: 13 amino acids. Deletions cut 1 base from V and 1 base from J, with 4 bases between. This chain's CDR3 is CAWSGMNTGELFF. The covered CDR3 bases are TGTGCCTGGAGTGGTATGAACACCGGGGAG.

For this clone: The read halts 3 residues ahead of the CDR3 end, with the missing end drawn from the germline J gene. The V gene is TRBV7-9, the J gene TRBJ2-7; TRBD1 aligns across 9 bases. The V and J ends lost 4 bases and 6 bases, in that order; junction bases with no gene match: 7. The CDR3 has 14 amino acids. In germline, CDR1 is SEHNR, CDR2 FQNEAQ (reference sequence). The CDR3 sequence: CASSYRGHAGEQYF. The DNA read from the CDR3 is TGTGCCAGCAGCTACAGGGGGCACGCGGGCGAG.